This T cell receptor beta chain comes out of a study of graft-versus-host responses after intestinal transplantation. As for the study in general: Recipients had transplants, and these were multivisceral, liver-intestinal, or isolated intestinal. Recipients were all induced with anti-thymocyte globulin, then given tacrolimus and steroids for about 3 years.

Study-wide results and limits: Recipient bone marrow held GvH clones, some seen earlier in ileum or blood. Early post-transplant falls in HvG clones accompanied the peak levels of circulating GvH clones.

Produced via immunoSEQ multiplex PCR; TCRdb's table is partial and in-frame only. The sample records some 100,000 clones, over 80% being singletons. Of note for this clone: No antigen is known for it.

The sequence was obtained from a human donor who received an intestinal transplant. Source: unstimulated CD8+ T cells sorted from spleen or lymph node cells, taken before intestinal transplant.

In DNA, the CDR3 is TGTGCCAGCAGTTCGGGACCGACCAATTCACCCCTCCACTTT. The encoded protein is CASSSGPTNSPLHF. The chain links TRBV6-5 to TRBJ1-6, with D perhaps matching TRBD1 (5 bases). The CDR3 has 14 amino acids. Germline assignment: CDR1 MNHEY and CDR2 SVGAGI. Between the trimmed V and J ends, which lost 4 bases and 7 bases, there was a span of 11 bases.